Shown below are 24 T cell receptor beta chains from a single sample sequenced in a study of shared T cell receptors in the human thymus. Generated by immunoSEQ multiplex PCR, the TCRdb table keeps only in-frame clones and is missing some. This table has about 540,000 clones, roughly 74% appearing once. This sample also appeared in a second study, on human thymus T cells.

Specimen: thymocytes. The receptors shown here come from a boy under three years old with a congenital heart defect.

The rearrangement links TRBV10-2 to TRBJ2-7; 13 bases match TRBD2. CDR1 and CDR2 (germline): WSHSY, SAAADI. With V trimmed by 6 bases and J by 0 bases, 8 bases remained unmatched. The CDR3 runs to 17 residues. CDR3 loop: CASRGLAGVSSSYEQYF. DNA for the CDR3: TGCGCCAGCAGAGGACTAGCGGGGGTCTCGAGCTCCTACGAGCAGTACTTC.

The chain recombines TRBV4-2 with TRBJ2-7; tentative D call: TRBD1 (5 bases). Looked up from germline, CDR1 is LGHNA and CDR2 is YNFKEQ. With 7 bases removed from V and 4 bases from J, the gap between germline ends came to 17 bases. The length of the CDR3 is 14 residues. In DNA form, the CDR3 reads TGTGCCAGCAAGCCAGATTACCCAGGGTACGAGCAGTACTTC. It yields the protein CASKPDYPGYEQYF.

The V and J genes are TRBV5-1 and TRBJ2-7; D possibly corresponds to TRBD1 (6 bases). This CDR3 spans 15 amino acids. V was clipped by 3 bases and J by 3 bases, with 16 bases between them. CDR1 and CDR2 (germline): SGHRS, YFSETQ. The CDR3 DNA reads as TGCGCCAGCAGCTCGTCAGATCAGGGGATCTACGAGCAGTACTTC. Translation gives CASSSSDQGIYEQYF.

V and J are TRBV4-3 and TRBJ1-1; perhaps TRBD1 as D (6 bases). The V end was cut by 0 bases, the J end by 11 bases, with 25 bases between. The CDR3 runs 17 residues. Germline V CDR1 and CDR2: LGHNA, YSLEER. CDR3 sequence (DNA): TGCGCCAGCAGCCAAGATCTTAGGGGGGGCGAGCGTCACTCGGCTTTCTTT. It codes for CASSQDLRGGERHSAFF.

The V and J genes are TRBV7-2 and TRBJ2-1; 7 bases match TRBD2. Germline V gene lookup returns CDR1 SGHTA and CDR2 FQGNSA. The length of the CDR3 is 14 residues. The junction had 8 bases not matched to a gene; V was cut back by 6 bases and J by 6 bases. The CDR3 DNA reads TGTGCCAGCAGGGGAGGGGAGGCCGGCAATGAGCAGTTCTTC. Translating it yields CASRGGEAGNEQFF.

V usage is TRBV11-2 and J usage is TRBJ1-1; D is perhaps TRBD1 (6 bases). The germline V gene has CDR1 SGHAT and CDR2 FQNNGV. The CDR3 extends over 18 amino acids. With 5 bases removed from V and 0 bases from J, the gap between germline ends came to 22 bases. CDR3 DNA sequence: TGTGCCAGCAGCCCCGGACAGCCCGAGGAGGACATGAACACTGAAGCTTTCTTT. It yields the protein CASSPGQPEEDMNTEAFF.

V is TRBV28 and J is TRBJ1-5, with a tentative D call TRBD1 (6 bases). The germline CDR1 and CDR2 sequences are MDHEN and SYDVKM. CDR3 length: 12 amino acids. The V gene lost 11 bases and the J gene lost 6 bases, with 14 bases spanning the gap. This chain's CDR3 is CAPRGGIQPQHF. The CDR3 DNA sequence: TGTGCCCCAAGGGGGGGTATTCAGCCCCAGCATTTT.

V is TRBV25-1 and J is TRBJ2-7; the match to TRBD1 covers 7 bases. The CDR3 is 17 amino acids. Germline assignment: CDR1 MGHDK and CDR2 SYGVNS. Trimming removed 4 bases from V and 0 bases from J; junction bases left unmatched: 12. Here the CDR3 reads CASSGDEGGPSSYEQYF. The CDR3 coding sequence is TGTGCCAGCAGTGGAGATGAAGGGGGCCCGAGCTCCTACGAGCAGTACTTC.

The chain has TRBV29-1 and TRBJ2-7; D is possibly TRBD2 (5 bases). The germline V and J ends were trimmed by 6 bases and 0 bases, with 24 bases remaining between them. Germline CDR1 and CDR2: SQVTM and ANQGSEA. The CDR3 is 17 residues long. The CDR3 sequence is CSVTPRRAPSGSYEQYF. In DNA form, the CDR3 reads TGCAGCGTCACCCCGCGGCGGGCGCCATCTGGCTCCTACGAGCAGTACTTC.

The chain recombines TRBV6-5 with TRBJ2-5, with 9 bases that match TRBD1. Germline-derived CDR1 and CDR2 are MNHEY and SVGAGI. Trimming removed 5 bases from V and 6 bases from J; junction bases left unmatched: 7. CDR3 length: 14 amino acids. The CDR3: CASSTRTGEKTQYF. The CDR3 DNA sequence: TGTGCCAGCAGTACCCGGACAGGGGAGAAGACCCAGTACTTC.

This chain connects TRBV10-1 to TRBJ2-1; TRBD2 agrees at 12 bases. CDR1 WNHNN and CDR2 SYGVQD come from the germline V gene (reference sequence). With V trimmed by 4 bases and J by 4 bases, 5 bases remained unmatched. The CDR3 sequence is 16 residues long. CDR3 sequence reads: CASSGPSGRVYNEQFF. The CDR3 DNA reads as TGCGCCAGCAGTGGGCCTAGCGGGAGGGTGTACAATGAGCAGTTCTTC.

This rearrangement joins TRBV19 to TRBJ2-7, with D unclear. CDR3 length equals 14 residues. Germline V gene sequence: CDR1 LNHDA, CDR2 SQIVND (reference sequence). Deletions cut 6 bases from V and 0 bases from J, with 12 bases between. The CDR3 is CASSPLNSSYEQYF. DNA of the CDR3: TGTGCCAGTAGCCCCCTGAACAGCTCCTACGAGCAGTACTTC. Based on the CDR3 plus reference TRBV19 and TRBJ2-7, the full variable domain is DGGITQSPKYLFRKEGQNVTLSCEQNLNHDAMYWYRQDPGQGLRLIYYSQIVNDFQKGDIAEGYSVSREKKESFPLTVTSAQKNPTAFYLCASSPLNSSYEQYFGPGTRLTVT.

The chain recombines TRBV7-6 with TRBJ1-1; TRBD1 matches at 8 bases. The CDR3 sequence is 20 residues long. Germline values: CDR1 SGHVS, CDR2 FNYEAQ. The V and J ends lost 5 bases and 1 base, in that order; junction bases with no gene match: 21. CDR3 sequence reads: CASSIGPCWTGLGTNTEAFF. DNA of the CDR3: TGTGCCAGCAGCATAGGCCCCTGTTGGACAGGGCTTGGAACGAACACTGAAGCTTTCTTT.

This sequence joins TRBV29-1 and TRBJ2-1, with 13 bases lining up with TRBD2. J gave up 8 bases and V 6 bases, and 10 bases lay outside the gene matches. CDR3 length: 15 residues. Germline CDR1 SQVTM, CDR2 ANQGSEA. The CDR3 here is CSVRPGLAGSHEQFF. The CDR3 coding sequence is TGCAGCGTGCGTCCGGGACTAGCGGGATCTCATGAGCAGTTCTTC.

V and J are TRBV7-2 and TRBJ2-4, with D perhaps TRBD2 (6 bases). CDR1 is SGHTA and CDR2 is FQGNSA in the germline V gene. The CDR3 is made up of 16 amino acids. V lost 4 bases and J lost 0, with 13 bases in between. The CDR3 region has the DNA TGTGCCAGCAGCTCTTTGGGACTTATAGCCAAAAACATTCAGTACTTC. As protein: CASSSLGLIAKNIQYF. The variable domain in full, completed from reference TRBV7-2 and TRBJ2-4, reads GAGVSQSPSNKVTEKGKDVELRCDPISGHTALYWYRQSLGQGLEFLIYFQGNSAPDKSGLPSDRFSAERTGGSVSTLTIQRTQQEDSAVYLCASSSLGLIAKNIQYFGAGTRLSVL.

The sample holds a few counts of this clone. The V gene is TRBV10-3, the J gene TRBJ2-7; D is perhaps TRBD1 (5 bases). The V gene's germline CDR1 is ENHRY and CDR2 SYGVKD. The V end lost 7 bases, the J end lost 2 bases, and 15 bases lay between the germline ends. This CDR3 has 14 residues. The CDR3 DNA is TGTGCCATCATTCGGCAGGGTAGACCCTACGAGCAGTACTTC. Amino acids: CAIIRQGRPYEQYF.

CDR3 amino acids: CAWSVQGAIGNTIYF. DNA of the CDR3: TGTGCCTGGAGTGTACAGGGGGCTATCGGAAACACCATATATTTT. The V and J genes are TRBV30 and TRBJ1-3, with 9 positions matching TRBD1. The CDR3 totals 15 residues. Germline trimming cut 0 bases from V and 4 bases from J; bases unmatched to any gene: 4. Germline V gives CDR1 GTSNPN, CDR2 SVGIG (reference sequence).

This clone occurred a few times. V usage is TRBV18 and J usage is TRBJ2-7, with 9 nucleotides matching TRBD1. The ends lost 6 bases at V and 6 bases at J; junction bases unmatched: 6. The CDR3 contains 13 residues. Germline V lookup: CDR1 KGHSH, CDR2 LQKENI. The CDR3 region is CASSRDREGEQYF. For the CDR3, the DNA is TGTGCCAGCTCGCGGGACAGGGAGGGCGAGCAGTACTTC.

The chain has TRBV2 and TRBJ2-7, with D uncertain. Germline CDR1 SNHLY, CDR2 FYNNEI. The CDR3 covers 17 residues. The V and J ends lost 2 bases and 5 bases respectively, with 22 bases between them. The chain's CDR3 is CASSELKAEATLHEQYF. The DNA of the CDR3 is TGTGCCAGCAGTGAATTAAAGGCGGAAGCAACCCTCCACGAGCAGTACTTC.

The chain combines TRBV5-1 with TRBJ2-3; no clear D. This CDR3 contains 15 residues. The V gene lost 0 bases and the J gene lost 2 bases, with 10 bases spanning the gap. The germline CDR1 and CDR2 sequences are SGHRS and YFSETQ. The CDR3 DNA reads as TGCGCCAGCAGCTTGGCTCGACACACCACAGATACGCAGTATTTT. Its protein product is CASSLARHTTDTQYF.

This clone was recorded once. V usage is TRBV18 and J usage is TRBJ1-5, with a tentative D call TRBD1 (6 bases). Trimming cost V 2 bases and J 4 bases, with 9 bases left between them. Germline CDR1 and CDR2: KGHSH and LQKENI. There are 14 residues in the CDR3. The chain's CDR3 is CASSPRRGNQPQHF. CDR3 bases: TGTGCCAGCTCACCAAGAAGGGGGAATCAGCCCCAGCATTTT.

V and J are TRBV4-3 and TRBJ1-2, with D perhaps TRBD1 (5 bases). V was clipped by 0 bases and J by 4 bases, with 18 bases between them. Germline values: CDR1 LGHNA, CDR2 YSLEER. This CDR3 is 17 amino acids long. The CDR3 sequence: CASSQDNRQGIRYGYTF. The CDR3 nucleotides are TGCGCCAGCAGCCAAGATAATCGGCAGGGCATCCGCTATGGCTACACCTTC.

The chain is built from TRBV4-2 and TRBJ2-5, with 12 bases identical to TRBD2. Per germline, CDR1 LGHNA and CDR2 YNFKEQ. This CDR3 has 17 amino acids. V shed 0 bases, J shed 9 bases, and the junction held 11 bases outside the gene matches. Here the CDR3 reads CASSQDRLAGGNLAQYF. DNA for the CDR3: TGTGCCAGCAGCCAAGATCGGCTAGCGGGAGGGAATTTGGCCCAGTACTTC.

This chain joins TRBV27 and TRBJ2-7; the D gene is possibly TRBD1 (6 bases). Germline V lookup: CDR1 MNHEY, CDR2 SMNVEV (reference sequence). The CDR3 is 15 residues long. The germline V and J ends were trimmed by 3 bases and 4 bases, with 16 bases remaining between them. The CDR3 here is CASSLGQQGGYEQYF. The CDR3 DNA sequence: TGTGCCAGCAGTTTGGGTCAACAGGGTGGATACGAGCAGTACTTC.